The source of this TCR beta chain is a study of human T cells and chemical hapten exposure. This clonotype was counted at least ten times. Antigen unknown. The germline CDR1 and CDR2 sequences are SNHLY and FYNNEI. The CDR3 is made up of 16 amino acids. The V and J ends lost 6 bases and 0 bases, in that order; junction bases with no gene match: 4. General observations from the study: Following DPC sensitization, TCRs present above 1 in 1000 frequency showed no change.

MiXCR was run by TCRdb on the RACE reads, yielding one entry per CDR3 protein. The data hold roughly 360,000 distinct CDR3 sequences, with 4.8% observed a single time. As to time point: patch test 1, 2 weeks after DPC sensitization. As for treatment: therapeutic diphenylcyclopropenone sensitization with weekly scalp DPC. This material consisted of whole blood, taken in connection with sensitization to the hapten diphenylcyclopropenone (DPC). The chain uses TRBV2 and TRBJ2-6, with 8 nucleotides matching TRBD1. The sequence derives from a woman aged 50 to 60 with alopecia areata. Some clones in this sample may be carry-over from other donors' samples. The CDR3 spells CASSLTGGSGANVLTF. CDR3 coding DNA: TGTGCCAGCAGCCTCACAGGGGGCTCTGGGGCCAACGTCCTGACTTTC.